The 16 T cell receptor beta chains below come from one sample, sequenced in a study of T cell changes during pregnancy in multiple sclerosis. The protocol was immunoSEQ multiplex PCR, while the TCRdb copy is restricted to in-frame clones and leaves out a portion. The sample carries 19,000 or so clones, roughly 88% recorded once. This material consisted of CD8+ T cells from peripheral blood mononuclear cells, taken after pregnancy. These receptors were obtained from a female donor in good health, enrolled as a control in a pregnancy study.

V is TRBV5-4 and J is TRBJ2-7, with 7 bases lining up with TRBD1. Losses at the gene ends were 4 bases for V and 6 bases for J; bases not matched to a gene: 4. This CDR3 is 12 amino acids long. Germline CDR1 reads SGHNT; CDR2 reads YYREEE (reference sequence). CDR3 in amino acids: CASSQGTAEQYF. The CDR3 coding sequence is TGTGCCAGCAGCCAGGGGACAGCCGAGCAGTACTTC.

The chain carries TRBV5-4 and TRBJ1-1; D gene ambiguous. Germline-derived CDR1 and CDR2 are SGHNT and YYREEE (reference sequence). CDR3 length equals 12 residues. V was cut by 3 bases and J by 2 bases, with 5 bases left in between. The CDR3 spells CASSSYNTEAFF. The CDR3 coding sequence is TGTGCCAGCAGCTCGTATAACACTGAAGCTTTCTTT.

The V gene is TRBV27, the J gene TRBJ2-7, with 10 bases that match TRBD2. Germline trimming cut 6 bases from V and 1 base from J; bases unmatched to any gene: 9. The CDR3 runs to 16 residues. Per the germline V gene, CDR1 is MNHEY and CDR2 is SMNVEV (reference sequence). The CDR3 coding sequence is TGTGCCAGCAGACCAGCCGGACTAGCGGTATCCTACGAGCAGTACTTC. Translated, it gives CASRPAGLAVSYEQYF.

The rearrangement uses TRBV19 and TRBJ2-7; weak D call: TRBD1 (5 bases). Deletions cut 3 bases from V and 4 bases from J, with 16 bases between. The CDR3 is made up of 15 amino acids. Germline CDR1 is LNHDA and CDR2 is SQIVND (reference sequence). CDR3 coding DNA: TGTGCCAGTAGTATGGGGCCTTCTGTGGGGTACGAGCAGTACTTC. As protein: CASSMGPSVGYEQYF. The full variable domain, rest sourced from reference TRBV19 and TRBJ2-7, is DGGITQSPKYLFRKEGQNVTLSCEQNLNHDAMYWYRQDPGQGLRLIYYSQIVNDFQKGDIAEGYSVSREKKESFPLTVTSAQKNPTAFYLCASSMGPSVGYEQYFGPGTRLTVT.

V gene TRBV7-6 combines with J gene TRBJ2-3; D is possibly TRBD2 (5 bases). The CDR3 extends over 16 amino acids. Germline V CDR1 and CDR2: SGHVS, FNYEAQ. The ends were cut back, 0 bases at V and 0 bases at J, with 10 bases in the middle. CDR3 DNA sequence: TGTGCCAGCAGCTTAGCCGCGGCGGGCAGCACAGATACGCAGTATTTT. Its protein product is CASSLAAAGSTDTQYF.

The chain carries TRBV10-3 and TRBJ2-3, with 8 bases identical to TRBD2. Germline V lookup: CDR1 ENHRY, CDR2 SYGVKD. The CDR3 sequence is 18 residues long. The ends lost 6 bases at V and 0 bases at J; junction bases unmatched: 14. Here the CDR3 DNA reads TGTGCCATCAGCGCCCGTGGGGCGGGAGGTACTAGCACAGATACGCAGTATTTT. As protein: CAISARGAGGTSTDTQYF.

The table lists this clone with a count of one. The CDR3 DNA sequence: TGCGCCAGCAGCCAAGAGGGCTCATTCCAAGCGGGAGATACGCAGTATTTT. Protein product: CASSQEGSFQAGDTQYF. The chain has TRBV4-1 and TRBJ2-3; D is possibly TRBD2 (6 bases). CDR1 and CDR2 from the germline V gene are MGHRA and YSYEKL. V was cut by 0 bases and J by 5 bases, with 18 bases left in between. CDR3 length: 17 residues.

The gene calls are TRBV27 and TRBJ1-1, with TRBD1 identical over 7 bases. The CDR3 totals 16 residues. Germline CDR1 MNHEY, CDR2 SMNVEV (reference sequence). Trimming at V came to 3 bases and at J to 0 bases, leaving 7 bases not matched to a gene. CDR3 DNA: TGTGCCAGCAGTTTTTCGACAGGGAGGATGAACACTGAAGCTTTCTTT. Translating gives CASSFSTGRMNTEAFF.

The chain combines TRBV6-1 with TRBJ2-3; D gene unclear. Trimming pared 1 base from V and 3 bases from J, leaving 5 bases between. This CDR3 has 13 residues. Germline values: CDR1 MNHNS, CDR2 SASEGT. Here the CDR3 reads CASSEDTTDTQYF. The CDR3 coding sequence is TGTGCCAGCAGTGAAGACACGACAGATACGCAGTATTTT.

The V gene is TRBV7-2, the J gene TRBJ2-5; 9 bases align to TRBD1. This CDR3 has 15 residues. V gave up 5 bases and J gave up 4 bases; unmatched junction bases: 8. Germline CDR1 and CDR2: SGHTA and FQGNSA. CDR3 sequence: CASSRRQGDRETQYF. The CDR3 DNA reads TGTGCCAGCAGCCGACGACAGGGGGATCGAGAGACCCAGTACTTC.

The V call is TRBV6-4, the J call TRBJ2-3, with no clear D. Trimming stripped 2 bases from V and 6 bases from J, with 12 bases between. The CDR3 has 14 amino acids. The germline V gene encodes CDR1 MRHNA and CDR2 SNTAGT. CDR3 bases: TGTGCCAGCAGTGACGGAACAGAACCGGATACGCAGTATTTT. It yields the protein CASSDGTEPDTQYF.

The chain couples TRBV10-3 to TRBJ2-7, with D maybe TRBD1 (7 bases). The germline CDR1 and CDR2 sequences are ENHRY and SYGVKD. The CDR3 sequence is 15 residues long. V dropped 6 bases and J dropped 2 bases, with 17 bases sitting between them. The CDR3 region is CAIRGGTGDAYEQYF. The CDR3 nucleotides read TGTGCCATCAGGGGGGGTACAGGGGACGCCTACGAGCAGTACTTC.

The CDR3 DNA sequence: TGTGCCAGTAAAACAGGGGGCAGCGAGCAGTACTTC. It is translated as CASKTGGSEQYF. The gene calls are TRBV19 and TRBJ2-7, with 9 bases identical to TRBD1. This CDR3 is built from 12 residues. Germline V lookup: CDR1 LNHDA, CDR2 SQIVND (reference sequence). The V segment lost 7 bases and the J segment 6 bases; nucleotides outside the gene matches: 4.

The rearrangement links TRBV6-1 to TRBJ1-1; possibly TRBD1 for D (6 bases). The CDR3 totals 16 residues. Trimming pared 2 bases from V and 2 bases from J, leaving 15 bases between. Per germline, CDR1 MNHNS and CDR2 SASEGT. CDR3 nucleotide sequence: TGTGCCAGCAGTGAATTGGTTGGGGGCTTCAACACTGAAGCTTTCTTT. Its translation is CASSELVGGFNTEAFF.

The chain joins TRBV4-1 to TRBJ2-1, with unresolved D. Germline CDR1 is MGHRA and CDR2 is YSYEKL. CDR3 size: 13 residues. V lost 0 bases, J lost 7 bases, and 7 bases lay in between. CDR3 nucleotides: TGCGCCAGCAGCCAAGATTCCAGTAATGAGCAGTTCTTC. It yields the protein CASSQDSSNEQFF.

CDR3 loop: CASSETGPTGELFF. The CDR3, as DNA: TGTGCCAGCAGTGAAACAGGGCCCACCGGGGAGCTGTTTTTT. The chain uses TRBV6-4 and TRBJ2-2, with a weak D call TRBD1 (6 bases). CDR1 MRHNA and CDR2 SNTAGT come from the germline V gene. This CDR3 region has 14 residues. Deletions cut 3 bases from V and 4 bases from J, with 9 bases between.